This T cell receptor (beta chain) is drawn from a study of CD8+ T cells in alopecia areata. Findings of the study overall: A large proportion of expanded lesional clones were detected persisting in scalp and blood during tofacitinib. Tissue-resident alphabeta T cells belonging to normal skin likewise get sequenced within scalp specimens.

RNA, once extracted, was reverse transcribed into cDNA for use as the sequencing template. Sequencing used immunoSEQ multiplex PCR; TCRdb keeps in-frame clones, though not all of them. The sample shows about 140,000 clones, approximately 90% of them seen only once. Treatment reported: oral pan-JAK inhibitor, 5-10 mg twice daily. As regards this clone: Its matching antigen is unknown.

Trimming stripped 5 bases from V and 1 base from J, with 14 bases between. This CDR3 contains 16 residues. The V gene's germline CDR1 is SSHAT and CDR2 FNYEAQ (reference sequence). The rearrangement uses TRBV7-7 and TRBJ2-2; possibly TRBD1 for D (5 bases). The source material was CD8+ T cells sorted from blood, sampled at week 4, from a patient treated with tofacitinib. This sequence was found in a human donor with alopecia areata. The CDR3 nucleotides are TGTGCCAGCAGCGGCGAACGTACAGGGAACACCGGGGAGCTGTTTTTT. Translating it yields CASSGERTGNTGELFF.